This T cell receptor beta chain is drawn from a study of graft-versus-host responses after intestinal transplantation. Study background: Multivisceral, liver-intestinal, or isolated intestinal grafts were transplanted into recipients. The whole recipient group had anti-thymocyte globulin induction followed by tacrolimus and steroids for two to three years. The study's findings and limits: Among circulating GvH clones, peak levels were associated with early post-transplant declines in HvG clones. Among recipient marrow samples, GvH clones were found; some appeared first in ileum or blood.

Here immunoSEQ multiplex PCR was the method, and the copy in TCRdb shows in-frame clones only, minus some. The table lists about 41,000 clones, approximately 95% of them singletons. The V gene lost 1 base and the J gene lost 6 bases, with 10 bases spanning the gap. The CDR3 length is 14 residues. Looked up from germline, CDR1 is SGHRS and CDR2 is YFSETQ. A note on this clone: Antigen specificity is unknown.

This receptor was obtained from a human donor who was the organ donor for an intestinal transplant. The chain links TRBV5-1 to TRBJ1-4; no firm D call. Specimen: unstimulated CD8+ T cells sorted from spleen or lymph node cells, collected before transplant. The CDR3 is CASSLWENDEKLFF. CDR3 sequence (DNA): TGCGCCAGCAGCTTGTGGGAAAATGATGAAAAACTGTTTTTT.